This T cell receptor (beta chain) was identified in a study of Graves' ophthalmopathy and Graves' hyperthyroidism. RNA transcripts served as template for amplifying TCR beta CDR3 sequences. Second-round multiplex PCR followed a first-round RT-PCR using HTBI primers. TCRdb itself ran the multiplex PCR reads through MiXCR, one entry per CDR3 protein. The data contain approximately 1.2 million distinct CDR3 sequences, less than 45% of them seen just once; the ten biggest clones take up around 10%. This CDR3 is built from 15 residues. Germline values: CDR1 SGHVS, CDR2 FNYEAQ. Uncontrolled infections, other autoimmune diseases, pregnancy or lactation barred patients from enrollment. As diagnostic evidence, clinical symptoms, serum thyroxine, TRAb, thyroid ultrasound and orbital computed tomography were relied upon. About this clonotype itself: The junction differs from germline at one of its ends, possibly a read error.

This sequence originates from an adult man with Graves' hyperthyroidism. The sample consisted of peripheral blood or thyroid tissue (not recorded which). The genes are TRBV7-6 and TRBJ1-5; 10 nucleotides match TRBD1. This CDR3 reads CASSKTGTGVQAQHF. CDR3 bases: TGTGCTAGCAGCAAAACCGGGACAGGGGTCCAGGCCCAGCATTTT.